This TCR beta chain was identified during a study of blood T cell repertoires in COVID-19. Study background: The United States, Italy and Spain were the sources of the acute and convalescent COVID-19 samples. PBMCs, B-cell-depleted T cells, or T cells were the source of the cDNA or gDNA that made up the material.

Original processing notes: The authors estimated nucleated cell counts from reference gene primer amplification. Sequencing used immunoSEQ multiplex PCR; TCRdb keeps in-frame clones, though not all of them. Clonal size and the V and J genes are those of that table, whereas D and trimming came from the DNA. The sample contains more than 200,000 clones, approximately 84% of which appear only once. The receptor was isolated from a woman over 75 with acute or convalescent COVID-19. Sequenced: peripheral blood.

CDR3 region: CASTLNNEKLFF. As DNA, the CDR3 is TGTGCCAGCACCCTTAATAATGAAAAACTGTTTTTT. The chain carries TRBV12-3 or TRBV12-4 and TRBJ1-4; D remains unclear. Trimming took off 7 bases at V and 4 bases at J, with 7 bases between the two ends. This CDR3 comprises 12 residues.